The next 30 T cell receptor beta chains were all read from a single sample in a study of T-cell reconstitution after alpha-beta-depleted transplantation in children. A TCRbeta library incorporating unique molecular identifiers was prepared. A single record per CDR3 protein comes from TCRdb applying MiXCR to the PCR reads. This table holds 350,000 to 500,000 distinct CDR3 sequences, roughly two fifths found once. The sample here was PBMCs, taken before TCRalphabeta/CD19-depleted stem cell transplant. The receptors come from a girl aged 2-10 years with aplastic anemia, due to receive a stem cell transplant.

This clonotype appeared many times. The V call is TRBV6-7, the J call TRBJ2-5; 8 positions match TRBD1. TRBV6-7 is assigned to the ORF class and has an uncertain function. V gave up 9 bases and J gave up 4 bases; unmatched junction bases: 1. The CDR3 is 11 amino acids. DNA for the CDR3: TGTGCCAGGGACAGGGCAGAGACCCAGTACTTC. As protein: CARDRAETQYF.

This chain connects TRBV20-1 to TRBJ2-7; 7 positions agree with TRBD1. The CDR3 is 13 residues long. J gave up 4 bases and V 5 bases, and 8 bases lay outside the gene matches. Germline CDR1 is DFQATT and CDR2 is SNEGSKA (reference sequence). This CDR3 reads CSASPGQPYEQYF. CDR3 in DNA: TGCAGTGCTTCCCCGGGACAGCCGTACGAGCAGTACTTC.

The V call is TRBV6-6, the J call TRBJ1-2; D may be TRBD1 (5 bases). This CDR3 is 13 amino acids long. With 6 bases removed from V and 4 bases from J, the gap between germline ends came to 12 bases. CDR1 and CDR2 (germline): MNHNY, SVGAGI (reference sequence). The CDR3: CASSYDSLYGYTF. The DNA for the CDR3 is TGTGCCAGCAGCTACGACAGTCTCTATGGCTACACCTTC.

This clonotype was seen a few times. The chain uses TRBV6-1 and TRBJ1-4; TRBD1 matches 9 bases. V gave up 6 bases and J gave up 2 bases; unmatched junction bases: 4. This CDR3 contains 15 residues. CDR1 and CDR2 from the germline V gene are MNHNS and SASEGT. CDR3 region: CASRAGQGTNEKLFF. CDR3 bases: TGTGCCAGCAGAGCCGGACAGGGGACTAATGAAAAACTGTTTTTT.

The chain has TRBV4-1 and TRBJ2-1; a weak D match, TRBD1 (5 bases). This CDR3 has 16 amino acids. Trimming stripped 4 bases from V and 10 bases from J, with 23 bases between. CDR1 MGHRA and CDR2 YSYEKL come from the germline V gene. CDR3: CASSPLSGQGEFEQFF. The CDR3 nucleotides are TGCGCCAGCAGCCCCCTAAGTGGGCAAGGGGAATTCGAGCAGTTCTTC.

The chain couples TRBV29-1 to TRBJ2-3; D gene unclear. Germline V gene data show CDR1 as SQVTM and CDR2 as ANQGSEA. The ends were cut back, 3 bases at V and 2 bases at J, with 9 bases in the middle. The CDR3 covers 13 residues. In nucleotides, the CDR3 is TGCAGCGTTGATTCGCCATTCACAGATACGCAGTATTTT. Translated, it gives CSVDSPFTDTQYF.

The chain employs TRBV20-1 and TRBJ2-3; either TRBD1 or TRBD2 may fit D (5 bases each). CDR3 size: 16 residues. V was pared by 6 bases and J by 2 bases, with 21 bases between. Germline CDR1 DFQATT, CDR2 SNEGSKA (reference sequence). CDR3 amino acids: CSAGPGLHPPTDTQYF. The CDR3 DNA reads as TGCAGTGCGGGGCCGGGGTTGCATCCCCCCACAGATACGCAGTATTTT.

The J gene is TRBJ2-3, the V gene TRBV6-2 or TRBV6-3, with D unresolved. Germline V gene lookup returns CDR1 MNHEY and CDR2 SVGEGT. Trimming pared 2 bases from V and 4 bases from J, leaving 10 bases between. The CDR3 runs 14 residues. In DNA, the CDR3 is TGTGCCAGCAGTTACGACTCCCCCCCAGATACGCAGTATTTT. Its protein product is CASSYDSPPDTQYF.

The chain is built from TRBV5-1 and TRBJ2-5; D uncertain. The germline CDR1 and CDR2 sequences are SGHRS and YFSETQ. This CDR3 spans 16 amino acids. Trimming removed 0 bases at V and 2 bases at J, with 14 bases between. The CDR3 nucleotides are TGCGCCAGCAGCTTGGTACAGTCCCGAATACAAGAGACCCAGTACTTC. Amino acid sequence: CASSLVQSRIQETQYF.

This chain uses TRBV5-1 with TRBJ2-2, with 8 bases identical to TRBD1. This CDR3 contains 16 residues. CDR1 is SGHRS and CDR2 is YFSETQ in the germline V gene. Losses at the gene ends were 5 bases for V and 13 bases for J; bases not matched to a gene: 19. CDR3 residues: CASSPMGDRSRPRLFF. The CDR3 nucleotides read TGCGCCAGCAGTCCAATGGGGGACAGGTCAAGACCCCGGCTGTTTTTT.

Ten or more counts support this clonotype. This chain uses TRBV3-1 with TRBJ2-5; 7 bases agree with TRBD2. The germline gives CDR1 LGHDT, CDR2 YNNKEL (reference sequence). V shed 1 base, J shed 1 base, and the junction held 6 bases outside the gene matches. The CDR3 totals 16 residues. The DNA for the CDR3 is TGTGCCAGCAGCCAAGTTGCGGGAGTTTCCCAAGAGACCCAGTACTTC. Its translation: CASSQVAGVSQETQYF.

This clonotype showed up just a few times. The chain uses TRBV19 and TRBJ2-7, with D possibly TRBD1 on 5 matching bases. The germline V gene has CDR1 LNHDA and CDR2 SQIVND (reference sequence). The CDR3 contains 14 residues. V lost 10 bases and J lost 2, with 18 bases in between. The CDR3 region is CATSPGIKAYEQYF. For the CDR3, the DNA is TGTGCCACCTCCCCAGGGATAAAAGCCTACGAGCAGTACTTC.

The gene calls are TRBV9 and TRBJ2-2, with D unresolved. The CDR3 is made up of 15 amino acids. From germline, CDR1 is SGDLS and CDR2 YYNGEE. V was trimmed by 4 bases and J by 0 bases, leaving 10 bases between them. The CDR3 DNA follows: TGTGCCAGCAGCCTCGCGGTCGCGAACACCGGGGAGCTGTTTTTT. This gives the protein CASSLAVANTGELFF.

This chain uses TRBV20-1 with TRBJ2-7; either TRBD1 or TRBD2 may fit D (5 bases each). CDR3 size: 14 residues. Germline CDR1 DFQATT, CDR2 SNEGSKA (reference sequence). Trimming pared 3 bases from V and 2 bases from J, leaving 14 bases between. Written as DNA, the CDR3 is TGCAGTGCTAGGCAGGGAGTCGCGGCCTACGAGCAGTACTTC. Translating it yields CSARQGVAAYEQYF.

This clonotype has only a few counts. V and J are TRBV29-1 and TRBJ2-1; 9 bases line up with TRBD1. Losses at the gene ends were 7 bases for V and 14 bases for J; bases not matched to a gene: 9. The V gene's germline CDR1 is SQVTM and CDR2 ANQGSEA. The CDR3 is 11 amino acids. This CDR3 is CSAGAGQGKFF. The CDR3 bases are TGCAGCGCCGGAGCGGGACAGGGAAAGTTCTTC.

The chain recombines TRBV20-1 with TRBJ2-3, with 7 bases fitting TRBD1. The CDR3 has 13 residues. Germline-derived CDR1 and CDR2 are DFQATT and SNEGSKA (reference sequence). The J segment lost 5 bases and the V segment lost 5 bases, leaving 7 bases of the junction unmatched. The CDR3 coding sequence is TGCAGTGCTTCCGTCCCAGGGGGAGATACGCAGTATTTT. Amino acid sequence: CSASVPGGDTQYF.

This clonotype was seen a single time. CDR3 sequence reads: CASRKKNIQYF. DNA for the CDR3: TGTGCCAGCAGGAAAAAAAACATTCAGTACTTC. The genes are TRBV12-3 or TRBV12-4 and TRBJ2-4; D gene unclear. The CDR3 has 11 residues. The ends were cut back, 6 bases at V and 4 bases at J, with 4 bases in the middle.

The table lists this clonotype with many counts. This chain links TRBV29-1 with TRBJ2-3; D might be TRBD2 (7 bases). The CDR3 loop spans 13 amino acids. The germline V gene has CDR1 SQVTM and CDR2 ANQGSEA. The V end lost 5 bases, the J end lost 5 bases, and 14 bases lay between the germline ends. CDR3 coding DNA: TGCAGCGTTAAGGGGGGGCAGGGAGATACGCAGTATTTT. Protein: CSVKGGQGDTQYF.

The rearrangement uses TRBV3-1 and TRBJ2-3; D remains unclear. The germline V gene encodes CDR1 LGHDT and CDR2 YNNKEL (reference sequence). Trimming cost V 6 bases and J 7 bases, with 11 bases left between them. This CDR3 spans 12 amino acids. CDR3 protein: CASSPHSYTQYF. The CDR3 DNA follows: TGTGCCAGCAGTCCCCACTCCTATACGCAGTATTTT.

CDR3 coding DNA: TGCAGTGCTACCGGTGGCGGGGGGGATAGCACAGATACGCAGTATTTT. Protein product: CSATGGGGDSTDTQYF. The J gene is TRBJ2-3, the V gene TRBV20-1; TRBD2 matches at 9 bases. CDR3 length: 16 amino acids. The junction had 8 bases not matched to a gene; V was cut back by 4 bases and J by 0 bases. Germline CDR1 is DFQATT and CDR2 is SNEGSKA (reference sequence).

V usage is TRBV15 and J usage is TRBJ2-3, with D possibly TRBD2 on 6 matching bases. CDR3 length: 14 amino acids. Trimming removed 3 bases at V and 4 bases at J, with 11 bases between. CDR1 and CDR2 (germline): LNHNV, YYDKDF (reference sequence). As DNA, the CDR3 is TGTGCCACCAGCAGGACGACTAGTTCAGATACGCAGTATTTT. Encoded protein: CATSRTTSSDTQYF.

This rearrangement joins TRBV6-2 or TRBV6-3 to TRBJ2-3; 11 bases line up with TRBD1. The V and J ends lost 8 bases and 3 bases, in that order; junction bases with no gene match: 28. Germline loops: CDR1 MNHEY, CDR2 SVGEGT. The CDR3 runs to 22 residues. Here the CDR3 DNA reads TGTGCCAGCTCCCGATCCAGAGGGAAGACAAGGGACAGGGGGTATGAGACAGATACGCAGTATTTT. Translation: CASSRSRGKTRDRGYETDTQYF.

This clonotype has at least ten counts. The chain carries TRBV29-1 and TRBJ2-5; 12 bases align to TRBD1. CDR1 and CDR2 (germline): SQVTM, ANQGSEA. The CDR3 sequence is 13 residues long. Losses at the gene ends were 7 bases for V and 5 bases for J; bases not matched to a gene: 5. The CDR3 sequence: CSGGTGGFETQYF. As DNA, the CDR3 is TGCAGCGGGGGGACAGGGGGCTTCGAGACCCAGTACTTC.

This clonotype showed up just once. For the CDR3, the DNA is TGTGCCAGCAGCTGGGACAGGAACTACGAGCAGTACTTC. Translation gives CASSWDRNYEQYF. The chain combines TRBV5-5 with TRBJ2-7; 8 bases are shared with TRBD1. J lost 3 bases, V lost 3 bases, and 2 bases had no gene match. Germline V gives CDR1 SGHKS, CDR2 YYEKEE (reference sequence). This CDR3 has 13 amino acids.

DNA of the CDR3: TGTGCCAGCAGGCTACGGACTAGCGGATCCACAGATACGCAGTATTTT. Residues: CASRLRTSGSTDTQYF. This chain uses TRBV7-2 with TRBJ2-3; 10 bases are a match to TRBD2. This CDR3 region has 16 residues. The germline V gene has CDR1 SGHTA and CDR2 FQGNSA. J was trimmed by 2 bases and V by 6 bases; bases with no gene match: 8. Full variable domain (remainder filled in from reference TRBV7-2 and TRBJ2-3): GAGVSQSPSNKVTEKGKDVELRCDPISGHTALYWYRQSLGQGLEFLIYFQGNSAPDKSGLPSDRFSAERTGGSVSTLTIQRTQQEDSAVYLCASRLRTSGSTDTQYFGPGTRLTVL.

J is TRBJ2-1 and V is TRBV20-1; 9 bases match TRBD2. Germline assignment: CDR1 DFQATT and CDR2 SNEGSKA (reference sequence). This CDR3 is 15 amino acids long. J lost 6 bases, V lost 4 bases, and 10 bases had no gene match. CDR3 residues: CSATLGAGGLNEQFF. The DNA of the CDR3 is TGCAGTGCTACCCTAGGGGCGGGGGGGCTCAATGAGCAGTTCTTC.

This chain connects TRBV15 to TRBJ1-4; D is undetermined. This CDR3 contains 14 residues. Germline V gene data show CDR1 as LNHNV and CDR2 as YYDKDF (reference sequence). Trimming removed 0 bases at V and 5 bases at J, with 7 bases between. The CDR3, as DNA: TGTGCCACCAGCAGAGAGGGCGACAATGAAAAACTGTTTTTT. Encoded protein: CATSREGDNEKLFF.

At least ten counts were recorded for this clonotype. The rearrangement joins TRBV7-6 to TRBJ2-3; TRBD2 matches 10 bases. V shed 1 base, J shed 4 bases, and the junction held 8 bases outside the gene matches. There are 17 residues in the CDR3. CDR1 SGHVS and CDR2 FNYEAQ come from the germline V gene. The CDR3 sequence: CASSLVPLAGASDTQYF. The CDR3 DNA is TGTGCCAGCAGCTTAGTACCCCTAGCGGGAGCATCAGATACGCAGTATTTT.

This clonotype was found once. The chain joins TRBV18 to TRBJ1-2, with 7 bases identical to TRBD1. Looked up from germline, CDR1 is KGHSH and CDR2 is LQKENI. This CDR3 contains 15 residues. The V and J ends lost 8 bases and 0 bases, in that order; junction bases with no gene match: 9. The CDR3 sequence is CASHGTDPSNYGYTF. The CDR3 DNA reads TGTGCCAGCCACGGGACAGACCCTTCTAACTATGGCTACACCTTC.

This rearrangement joins TRBV5-1 to TRBJ2-5; D is unresolved. Germline CDR1 SGHRS, CDR2 YFSETQ. Trimming shortened V by 4 bases and J by 0 bases, and 10 bases separated the two germline ends. The CDR3 is 14 amino acids. The CDR3 DNA sequence: TGCGCCAGCAGCCCGGATCCGTACCAAGAGACCCAGTACTTC. Its protein is CASSPDPYQETQYF.